These T cell receptor beta chains were read from a single sample in a study of T cell responses to AZD1222 COVID-19 vaccine. Assay used: immunoSEQ multiplex PCR; TCRdb lists only in-frame clones, some missing. The data contain roughly 120,000 clones, about nine tenths of them singletons. The sequencing used peripheral blood, collected on day 0 of AZD1222 vaccination. The receptors were sampled from an adult in good health. Both conserved end residues are part of each CDR3. Each record gives: CDR3 protein, CDR3 DNA, V gene, J gene, clone size, D gene. The D gene is left open where the match is weak. Rows give clone size only sometimes, using once, few, many, or a class for an expanded clone.

CASSRQGASYNEQFF,TGTGCCAGCAGTCGACAGGGGGCATCCTACAATGAGCAGTTCTTC,TRBV6-5,TRBJ2-1,-,TRBD1
CASSEGPTDTQYF,TGCGCCAGCAGTGAGGGTCCCACAGATACGCAGTATTTT,TRBV10-1,TRBJ2-3,-,-
CASRDGGSPLHF,TGTGCCAGCAGAGACGGGGGTTCACCCCTCCACTTT,TRBV25-1,TRBJ1-6,few,-
CATTSLGARASGRSGELFF,TGCGCCACCACATCTTTAGGGGCGCGGGCTAGCGGGAGGTCCGGGGAGCTGTTTTTT,TRBV23-1,TRBJ2-2,-,TRBD2
CASSGGLAVTDTQYF,TGTGCCAGCAGTGGGGGTCTAGCGGTCACAGATACGCAGTATTTT,TRBV2,TRBJ2-3,-,TRBD2
CASSLVGGGGGANVLTF,TGTGCCAGCAGCTTAGTAGGAGGGGGCGGTGGGGCCAACGTCCTGACTTTC,TRBV7-6,TRBJ2-6,-,-
CASSHPREGGGGHGYTF,TGCGCCAGCAGCCACCCCAGGGAGGGCGGGGGAGGCCATGGCTACACCTTC,TRBV4-1,TRBJ1-2,-,-
CASSSTGQGPVNTEAFF,TGTGCCAGCAGTTCCACGGGACAGGGGCCCGTGAACACTGAAGCTTTCTTT,TRBV28,TRBJ1-1,-,TRBD1
CASSLGGLAGGTDTQYF,TGTGCCAGCAGTTTAGGAGGACTAGCGGGAGGCACAGATACGCAGTATTTT,TRBV28,TRBJ2-3,-,TRBD2
CASGVSGNTGELFF,TGTGCCAGCGGGGTTAGCGGGAACACCGGGGAGCTGTTTTTT,TRBV6-4,TRBJ2-2,few,-
CASSENGASLAKNIQYF,TGTGCCAGCAGTGAAAATGGAGCAAGCCTAGCCAAAAACATTCAGTACTTC,TRBV6-1,TRBJ2-4,-,-
CASRRDPAGQYF,TGTGCCAGCAGGAGGGACCCCGCAGGGCAGTACTTC,TRBV25-1,TRBJ2-7,once,-
CASSPQTGQGGYTF,TGTGCCAGCAGTCCGCAGACGGGCCAGGGAGGCTACACCTTC,TRBV6-5,TRBJ1-2,-,-
CASSPPRGTVNTEAFF,TGTGCCAGCAGCCCGCCCAGGGGGACAGTGAACACTGAAGCTTTCTTT,TRBV3-1/TRBV3-2,TRBJ1-1,once,TRBD1
CATAPGRGNTEAFF,TGTGCCACCGCTCCAGGACGTGGGAACACTGAAGCTTTCTTT,TRBV7-3,TRBJ1-1,-,-
CASSSERGSFF,TGCGCCAGCAGCTCCGAACGGGGGAGCTTCTTC,TRBV5-1,TRBJ2-1,-,-
CASSYSGLERDRGDNEQFF,TGTGCCAGCAGCTACTCGGGGCTGGAGCGGGATAGGGGCGACAATGAGCAGTTCTTC,TRBV14,TRBJ2-1,-,TRBD2
CASTLAGSYEQYF,TGTGCCAGCACTCTAGCGGGGTCATACGAGCAGTACTTC,TRBV28,TRBJ2-7,-,TRBD2
CASSERGRVNSPLHF,TGTGCCAGCAGTGAAAGGGGCCGGGTTAATTCACCCCTCCACTTT,TRBV6-1,TRBJ1-6,-,-
CASSTEGVGTYEQYF,TGTGCCAGCAGTACCGAGGGGGTTGGGACCTACGAGCAGTACTTC,TRBV6-5,TRBJ2-7,-,-
CASSVRGATNEKLFF,TGTGCCAGCAGCGTAAGAGGGGCAACTAATGAAAAACTGTTTTTT,TRBV9,TRBJ1-4,-,-
CASSESGGTGEAFF,TGCGCCAGCAGTGAGTCGGGGGGGACAGGGGAGGCTTTCTTT,TRBV10-2,TRBJ1-1,-,TRBD1
CASSQPSGRADTQYF,TGTGCCAGCAGCCAGCCTAGCGGTAGGGCAGATACGCAGTATTTT,TRBV3-1/TRBV3-2,TRBJ2-3,-,TRBD2
CAWSVLAGKYNEQFF,TGTGCCTGGAGTGTACTAGCGGGGAAGTACAATGAGCAGTTCTTC,TRBV30,TRBJ2-1,few,TRBD2
CASSNRDREIGYRTGNTIYF,TGTGCCAGCAGTAACCGGGACAGGGAAATTGGTTACAGAACTGGAAACACCATATATTTT,TRBV28,TRBJ1-3,few,TRBD1
CASSQPRFDQPQHF,TGTGCCAGCAGCCAGCCCAGGTTCGATCAGCCCCAGCATTTT,TRBV28,TRBJ1-5,-,-
CASTGGKNIQYF,TGTGCCAGTACGGGGGGAAAAAACATTCAGTACTTC,TRBV19,TRBJ2-4,-,TRBD2
CASSPGPGVGGYTF,TGCGCCAGCAGCCCCGGACCTGGCGTGGGTGGCTACACCTTC,TRBV10-2,TRBJ1-2,-,-
CAGSGAYEQYF,TGTGCCGGGTCAGGGGCCTACGAGCAGTACTTC,TRBV28,TRBJ2-7,-,-
CASSFNGGGRQETQYF,TGCGCCAGCAGCTTTAACGGGGGAGGCCGTCAAGAGACCCAGTACTTC,TRBV5-1,TRBJ2-5,-,-
CASSWASSEQFF,TGTGCCAGCAGTTGGGCCAGTAGTGAGCAGTTCTTC,TRBV12-3/TRBV12-4,TRBJ2-1,-,-
CASSLGAGPSYEQYF,TGTGCCAGCAGCTTGGGGGCGGGGCCCTCCTACGAGCAGTACTTC,TRBV5-6,TRBJ2-7,-,-
CASSVTGGGSPLHF,TGTGCCAGCAGTGTAACAGGGGGCGGGTCACCCCTCCACTTT,TRBV2,TRBJ1-6,-,TRBD1
CASTRATGELFF,TGTGCCAGCACCCGAGCGACCGGGGAGCTGTTTTTT,TRBV25-1,TRBJ2-2,-,-
CATSRAASGRGDYEQYF,TGTGCCACCAGCAGAGCGGCTAGCGGGAGAGGGGACTACGAGCAGTACTTC,TRBV15,TRBJ2-7,-,TRBD2
CASSLQGAGNQPQHF,TGTGCCAGCAGCCTACAGGGGGCGGGCAATCAGCCCCAGCATTTT,TRBV28,TRBJ1-5,-,TRBD1
CAWSVGSNQPQHF,TGTGCCTGGAGTGTAGGTAGCAATCAGCCCCAGCATTTT,TRBV30,TRBJ1-5,few,-
CASRPTGEGNQPQHF,TGCGCCAGCAGGCCGACAGGGGAAGGCAATCAGCCCCAGCATTTT,TRBV5-1,TRBJ1-5,-,TRBD1
CASSLRQGPYNEQFF,TGTGCCAGCAGCTTACGTCAGGGGCCCTACAATGAGCAGTTCTTC,TRBV7-3,TRBJ2-1,-,-
CASSVTSWGETQYF,TGTGCCAGCAGCGTAACCTCCTGGGGGGAGACCCAGTACTTC,TRBV9,TRBJ2-5,-,-
CAWSGRGLAGVGSAQYF,TGTGCCTGGAGTGGTAGGGGACTAGCGGGAGTGGGTTCGGCCCAGTACTTC,TRBV30,TRBJ2-5,-,TRBD2
CASSPTFGLGGPQWNIQYF,TGTGCCAGCAGTCCCACATTCGGCTTGGGGGGGCCGCAATGGAACATTCAGTACTTC,TRBV9,TRBJ2-4,-,-
CASSLGGRTATDTQYF,TGTGCCAGCAGCTTAGGCGGGAGGACAGCAACAGATACGCAGTATTTT,TRBV7-3,TRBJ2-3,-,TRBD2
CASSNRGPSTDTQYF,TGTGCCAGCAGTAACCGGGGCCCGAGCACAGATACGCAGTATTTT,TRBV6-5,TRBJ2-3,-,-
CATEGLAGSDTQYF,TGTGCCACCGAGGGACTAGCGGGATCAGATACGCAGTATTTT,TRBV24-1,TRBJ2-3,-,TRBD2